This T cell receptor (beta chain) was retrieved from a study of Ad26.COV2.S vaccination and SARS-CoV-2 variants. In the study overall: The study gave Ad26.COV2.S intramuscularly, once or twice 56 days apart.

CDR3 length: 15 residues. Per the germline V gene, CDR1 is MDHEN and CDR2 is SYDVKM. The V and J ends lost 5 bases and 10 bases, in that order; junction bases with no gene match: 14. As to treatment: 15 to 20 received Ad26.COV2.S at low or high dose, single or two shots; five or six received placebo; per-sample allocation not given. Repertoires come from day 63 after the first vaccine or placebo injection. Libraries were prepared by immunoSEQ multiplex PCR; TCRdb keeps only in-frame clonotypes and omits some of them. The sample has about 350,000 clones, around 89% seen once. A remark on this clone: The antigen remains undetermined.

Overall study findings and caveats: Reported post-vaccination CD8+ and CD4+ T cell responses to spike showed substantial breadth. Possibly, TCR breadth and depth analyses underestimated total T cell responses. Among vaccine recipients, spike-specific TCR breadth exceeded that of placebo recipients.

This receptor was obtained from a person aged 18-65 years who received the Ad26.COV2.S COVID-19 vaccine or a placebo. The source was peripheral blood, collected in a trial of Ad26.COV2.S vaccine versus placebo. This rearrangement joins TRBV28 to TRBJ2-1; 7 bases line up with TRBD2. The CDR3 spells CASSPLARGTMEQFF. For the CDR3, the DNA is TGTGCCAGCAGTCCACTAGCGAGAGGTACTATGGAGCAGTTCTTC. The full variable domain, rest sourced from reference TRBV28 and TRBJ2-1, is DVKVTQSSRYLVKRTGEKVFLECVQDMDHENMFWYRQDPGLGLRLIYFSYDVKMKEKGDIPEGYSVSREKKERFSLILESASTNQTSMYLCASSPLARGTMEQFFGPGTRLTVL.